This entry concerns a single T cell receptor (beta chain). The antigen is unknown. Germline values: CDR1 LNHDA, CDR2 SQIVND (reference sequence). The CDR3 is made up of 12 amino acids. The junction had 4 bases not matched to a gene; V was cut back by 5 bases and J by 9 bases. The data are from a study of T-cell reconstitution after alpha-beta-depleted transplantation in children. Broader study findings: Two months or so post-transplant, alpha-beta T cells reportedly derived from several hundred expanded graft clones. From surviving recipient T cells and thymic progenitors came the high day-60 TCRbeta diversity observed in some patients. Hyperexpanded clones declined; after one year, newly produced T cells mostly supplied diversity.

During its preparation, the TCRbeta library received unique molecular identifiers. Via MiXCR, TCRdb re-called the PCR reads, giving one row per CDR3 protein. Among approximately 1,000,000 distinct CDR3 sequences listed, roughly 31% were seen once. The rearrangement uses TRBV19 and TRBJ2-4; TRBD1 matches 7 bases. The sequence was collected from a boy under two years old who had a stem cell transplant for SCID, so the T cells may come from the graft donor. The source was PBMCs, mostly from graft donor cells, collected 360 days after TCRalphabeta/CD19-depleted stem cell transplant. The CDR3, as DNA: TGTGCCAGTAGTGAATACAGGGGCATTCAGTACTTC. Protein product: CASSEYRGIQYF.